These 8 T cell receptor beta chains originate from one sample sequenced in a study of PD-1 blockade in classical Hodgkin lymphoma. Indicated time point: newly diagnosed, previously untreated cHL patient sample. Magnetic negative selection served to purify CD4+ T cells out of PBMCs that had been thawed. The repertoire was sequenced with immunoSEQ multiplex PCR; TCRdb's copy has only in-frame clones and lacks some. Here the sample spans under 35,000 clones, roughly nine tenths being singletons. Sample: CD4+ T cells from blood. These receptors were taken from a human donor with classical Hodgkin lymphoma.

This chain links TRBV29-1 with TRBJ2-1; D perhaps matches TRBD2 (6 bases). V was pared by 7 bases and J by 6 bases, with 10 bases between. CDR1 is SQVTM, CDR2 ANQGSEA, per germline. The CDR3 length is 11 residues. CDR3 sequence (DNA): TGCAGCGCCCGGGACTTCAATGAGCAGTTCTTC. Its translation: CSARDFNEQFF.

V usage is TRBV29-1 and J usage is TRBJ2-1; no clear D gene. CDR1 SQVTM and CDR2 ANQGSEA come from the germline V gene. With 3 bases removed from V and 5 bases from J, the gap between germline ends came to 11 bases. This CDR3 contains 13 residues. The CDR3 region is CSVEKRSNNEQFF. The CDR3 DNA is TGCAGCGTTGAGAAGCGTTCGAACAATGAGCAGTTCTTC.

The chain is built from TRBV28 and TRBJ1-2; D remains unclear. Germline lookup yields CDR1 MDHEN and CDR2 SYDVKM. There are 12 residues in the CDR3. V lost 5 bases and J 8 bases, leaving 12 bases between the germline ends. The CDR3 spells CASSEQRRGYTF. The CDR3 DNA reads TGTGCCAGCAGTGAACAGCGAAGGGGCTACACCTTC.

The chain uses TRBV28 and TRBJ1-2; no clear D. CDR1 is MDHEN and CDR2 is SYDVKM in the germline V gene. CDR3 length equals 15 residues. V gave up 1 base and J gave up 3 bases, with 12 bases separating them. Written as DNA, the CDR3 is TGTGCCAGCAGTTTATTGGGGTATAGTGACTATGGCTACACCTTC. Translated: CASSLLGYSDYGYTF.

The chain recombines TRBV18 with TRBJ2-2; no reliable D call. Germline CDR1 and CDR2: KGHSH and LQKENI. This CDR3 region has 16 residues. The V end was cut by 0 bases, the J end by 0 bases, with 8 bases between. CDR3 sequence: CASSPPSKSNTGELFF. CDR3 nucleotides: TGTGCCAGCTCACCACCGTCGAAGTCGAACACCGGGGAGCTGTTTTTT.

This chain uses TRBV19 with TRBJ2-7, with D possibly TRBD2 on 6 matching bases. This CDR3 has 12 residues. Between the trimmed V and J ends, which lost 9 bases and 0 bases, there was a span of 9 bases. The germline CDR1 and CDR2 sequences are LNHDA and SQIVND (reference sequence). The CDR3 spells CASSGLSYEQYF. CDR3 in DNA: TGTGCCAGCTCGGGACTCTCCTACGAGCAGTACTTC.

The rearrangement uses TRBV4-1 and TRBJ1-2; possible D gene TRBD1, 5 bases. V gave up 0 bases and J gave up 8 bases, with 16 bases separating them. CDR1 is MGHRA, CDR2 YSYEKL, per germline. The CDR3 covers 15 residues. CDR3 residues: CASSQEIRGAGGYTF. The CDR3 DNA reads TGCGCCAGCAGCCAAGAAATCCGAGGGGCTGGCGGCTACACCTTC.

The rearrangement joins TRBV7-3 to TRBJ2-3; TRBD2 aligns across 8 bases. J lost 6 bases, V lost 2 bases, and 4 bases had no gene match. Germline values: CDR1 SGHTA, CDR2 FQGTGA. The CDR3 consists of 14 residues. Here the CDR3 DNA reads TGTGCCAGCAGCTTAGCGGGAGGTGGTGATACGCAGTATTTT. It specifies CASSLAGGGDTQYF.